These T cell receptor beta chains were read from a single sample in a study of cytomegalovirus exposure and HLA in healthy donors. The table came from immunoSEQ multiplex PCR; TCRdb's copy has only in-frame clones and leaves some out. The table records about 95,000 clones, 60% to 85% of them present only once. Sequencing was carried out using PBMCs. The origin of the receptors is a woman in her 40s in good health and CMV-seronegative. Each CDR3 is given with its conserved first and last residue. The D gene is left open where the match is weak. Size values are once, few and many counts, or a class for expanded clones, and some rows have none.

TRBD1	TRBV25-1	TRBJ1-2	-	CARTGNGYTF	TGTGCCAGGACAGGGAATGGCTACACCTTC
TRBD2	TRBV9	TRBJ2-7	few	CASSVGGGMAYEQYF	TGTGCCAGCAGCGTAGGCGGGGGAATGGCCTACGAGCAGTACTTC
-	TRBV19	TRBJ2-5	-	CASSIQNRVETQYF	TGTGCCAGTAGTATCCAAAACAGGGTAGAGACCCAGTACTTC
-	TRBV29-1	TRBJ2-7	-	CSVGHPEQYF	TGCAGCGTTGGACATCCTGAGCAGTACTTC
TRBD2	TRBV6-1	TRBJ2-7	few	CASSARRGTSSSYEQYF	TGTGCCAGCAGTGCCCGACGAGGGACTAGCTCCTCCTACGAGCAGTACTTC
-	TRBV6-1	TRBJ1-2	once	CASRLTASYGYTF	TGTGCCAGCAGGTTAACAGCCTCCTATGGCTACACCTTC
TRBD1	TRBV19	TRBJ1-4	-	CASSTRTGGEKLFF	TGTGCCAGTAGTACCAGGACAGGGGGCGAAAAACTGTTTTTT
TRBD1	TRBV27	TRBJ1-1	once	CASSPGQGIRVSAFF	TGTGCCAGCAGTCCGGGACAGGGGATTCGGGTGTCAGCTTTCTTT
-	TRBV5-6	TRBJ1-1	few	CASSTNRLNTEAFF	TGTGCCAGCAGCACCAACAGGCTGAACACTGAAGCTTTCTTT
TRBD2	TRBV5-8	TRBJ2-3	-	CASSFGGGAADTQYF	TGTGCCAGCAGCTTTGGCGGGGGGGCCGCAGATACGCAGTATTTT
TRBD2	TRBV7-3	TRBJ2-1	-	CASSPYAGGPYNEQFF	TGTGCCAGCAGCCCCTACGCGGGGGGGCCCTACAATGAGCAGTTCTTC
-	TRBV11-2	TRBJ2-1	-	CASSTDRQKNNEQFF	TGTGCCAGCAGCACAGACAGACAGAAAAACAATGAGCAGTTCTTC
-	TRBV19	TRBJ1-5	-	CASRGPFVAFNQPQHF	TGTGCCAGTAGGGGTCCTTTTGTAGCGTTCAATCAGCCCCAGCATTTT
-	TRBV4-1	TRBJ2-7	-	CASSQSGLVPYEQYF	TGCGCCAGCAGCCAATCTGGACTGGTACCCTACGAGCAGTACTTC
TRBD1	TRBV5-3	TRBJ2-2	-	CARRLGQGETGELFF	TGTGCCAGAAGGTTAGGACAGGGAGAGACCGGGGAGCTGTTTTTT
-	TRBV15	TRBJ1-5	once	CATSRGSSGRPSNQPQHF	TGTGCCACCAGCAGAGGGTCCTCAGGAAGACCCAGCAATCAGCCCCAGCATTTT
-	TRBV27	TRBJ2-3	-	CASSSGETSTDTQYF	TGTGCCAGCAGTTCCGGAGAAACTAGCACAGATACGCAGTATTTT
-	TRBV4-2	TRBJ2-1	-	CASSQLTGGQEQFF	TGTGCCAGCAGCCAATTGACGGGGGGCCAGGAGCAGTTCTTC
TRBD2	TRBV7-2	TRBJ2-5	-	CASSLGSGRRETQYF	TGTGCCAGCAGCTTAGGTAGCGGGAGACGGGAGACCCAGTACTTC
TRBD1	TRBV2	TRBJ2-7	once	CASSAGTGVYEQYF	TGTGCCAGCAGTGCCGGGACAGGGGTCTACGAGCAGTACTTC
-	TRBV7-2	TRBJ2-3	-	CASSLSGTQYF	TGTGCCAGCAGCTTATCGGGAACGCAGTATTTT
TRBD1	TRBV7-9	TRBJ1-2	-	CASSLGQGVVYGYTF	TGTGCCAGCAGCTTAGGACAGGGGGTCGTCTATGGCTACACCTTC
-	TRBV25-1	TRBJ1-6	-	CASSESGRSPLHF	TGTGCCAGCAGTGAATCTGGCCGTTCACCCCTCCACTTT
-	TRBV27	TRBJ2-7	-	CASGGVEAGSYEQYF	TGTGCCAGCGGTGGGGTCGAGGCAGGGTCCTACGAGCAGTACTTC
TRBD1	TRBV7-9	TRBJ1-4	-	CASRRTGEGLEKLFF	TGTGCCAGCAGGCGCACAGGGGAAGGATTGGAAAAACTGTTTTTT
-	TRBV5-5	TRBJ2-7	-	CASSFVPESYEQYF	TGTGCCAGCAGCTTTGTGCCGGAGTCCTACGAGCAGTACTTC
-	TRBV10-1	TRBJ2-2	-	CASSDSLNTGELFF	TGCGCCAGCAGCGACTCGTTGAACACCGGGGAGCTGTTTTTT
-	TRBV6-5	TRBJ1-1	-	CASSTGRENTEAFF	TGTGCCAGCAGCACAGGGCGAGAGAACACTGAAGCTTTCTTT
-	TRBV5-1	TRBJ2-1	-	CASSLDPSRGDEQFF	TGCGCCAGCAGCTTGGACCCAAGCAGGGGTGATGAGCAGTTCTTC
TRBD1	TRBV7-2	TRBJ1-6	-	CASSHRRDRGPPLHF	TGTGCCAGCAGCCACCGACGGGACAGGGGGCCACCCCTCCACTTT
TRBD1	TRBV27	TRBJ1-2	-	CASSWDRANYGYTF	TGTGCCAGCAGTTGGGACAGGGCTAACTATGGCTACACCTTC
-	TRBV6-1	TRBJ2-7	-	CASSARETYEQYF	TGTGCCAGCAGTGCGCGTGAGACCTACGAGCAGTACTTC
-	TRBV4-1	TRBJ1-5	-	CASSQVSGMASNQPQHF	TGCGCCAGCAGCCAAGTTTCAGGTATGGCCTCGAATCAGCCCCAGCATTTT
-	TRBV10-2	TRBJ1-5	-	CASGGSVVEQPQHF	TGCGCCAGCGGGGGGAGTGTCGTCGAGCAGCCCCAGCATTTT
TRBD1	TRBV19	TRBJ2-7	-	CASSIDQRQGLYEQYF	TGTGCCAGTAGTATAGATCAAAGACAGGGGTTGTACGAGCAGTACTTC
TRBD1	TRBV4-2	TRBJ2-2	-	CASSQDRTGKGPGELFF	TGTGCCAGCAGCCAGGATAGGACAGGGAAGGGGCCCGGGGAGCTGTTTTTT
TRBD1	TRBV19	TRBJ1-2	-	CASRRQGATNYGYTF	TGTGCCAGTCGCCGGCAGGGGGCGACTAACTATGGCTACACCTTC
TRBD2	TRBV28	TRBJ2-1	-	CASRVFGSSSGGYNEQFF	TGTGCCAGCAGAGTTTTTGGGTCGTCTAGCGGGGGGTACAATGAGCAGTTCTTC
TRBD1	TRBV15	TRBJ1-5	-	CATSRDRDRWVEGNQPQHF	TGTGCCACCAGCAGAGACCGGGACAGGTGGGTCGAGGGCAATCAGCCCCAGCATTTT
-	TRBV4-3	TRBJ2-3	-	CASSQSVRGSTDTQYF	TGCGCCAGCAGCCAATCTGTGCGGGGCAGCACAGATACGCAGTATTTT
TRBD2	TRBV7-2	TRBJ2-5	once	CASSLAGGGETQYF	TGTGCCAGCAGCTTAGCTGGGGGAGGGGAGACCCAGTACTTC
-	TRBV7-9	TRBJ1-2	-	CASSRDSMGLYGYTF	TGTGCCAGCAGCCGAGACAGTATGGGGCTCTATGGCTACACCTTC
TRBD1	TRBV5-1	TRBJ2-6	few	CASSWDSFSGANVLTF	TGCGCCAGCAGCTGGGACAGTTTCTCTGGGGCCAACGTCCTGACTTTC
TRBD1	TRBV5-6	TRBJ2-7	few	CASSFLNRGGRTYEQYF	TGTGCCAGCAGTTTTCTAAACAGGGGCGGTAGGACCTACGAGCAGTACTTC
-	TRBV7-9	TRBJ1-1	-	CASRRISGTPNTEAFF	TGTGCCAGCAGGCGGATATCGGGAACTCCGAACACTGAAGCTTTCTTT
-	TRBV5-8	TRBJ2-5	-	CASSTLEVQETQYF	TGTGCCAGCAGCACCTTGGAGGTTCAAGAGACCCAGTACTTC
TRBD1	TRBV5-4	TRBJ2-5	-	CASSFDPTGPETQYF	TGTGCCAGCAGCTTCGACCCGACAGGGCCAGAGACCCAGTACTTC
-	TRBV27	TRBJ1-4	-	CASKWGVRTNEKLFF	TGTGCCAGCAAATGGGGGGTTCGAACTAATGAAAAACTGTTTTTT
-	TRBV5-7	TRBJ1-3	-	CASSLIRVGGNTIYF	TGTGCCAGCAGCTTGATCAGGGTAGGTGGAAACACCATATATTTT